A single T cell receptor beta chain is shown here with its context. This receptor's antigen is unknown. Qualities for individual bases were not recorded, and no much larger clone is one base off. The germline V gene gives CDR1 as SGHNT and CDR2 as YENEEA. Counted from cysteine to phenylalanine, this CDR3 has 12 amino acids. Here the CDR3 DNA is all that survives: 36 bases in frame from base 1. Between the V and J ends, shortened by 5 bases and 0 bases respectively, the junction contains 3 bases. These data originate in a study of OX40 agonist ivuxolimab in advanced cancers. As for the study more broadly: Ivuxolimab was a fully human IgG2 agonistic monoclonal antibody targeting the costimulatory receptor OX40 (CD134). Peripheral TCRbeta sequencing aimed to test whether ivuxolimab altered TCR sequence diversity and caused clonal T-cell expansion. Of the 50 to 55 dose-escalation patients, hepatocellular carcinoma was present in about 20, melanoma in roughly 15, renal cell carcinoma in 9 and head and neck cancer in 9. The paper describes the monotherapy dose-escalation part (N of about 47 patients) of the phase I trial of ivuxolimab. Intravenous ivuxolimab was administered to patients every 2 weeks at six dose levels: 0.01, 0.1, 0.3, 1.5, 3 and 10 mg/kg. Prior anti-PD-1, anti-PD-L1 or anti-CTLA-4 therapy was permitted, and 40% to 50% of dose-escalation patients had received checkpoint inhibitors. Three dose-escalation patients achieved partial responses, one with hepatocellular carcinoma and two with cutaneous melanoma. A male proportion of almost 85% and a mean age of approximately 60 years, ranging from roughly 20 to 80, were recorded for the dose-escalation cohort.

What the research found in general, with its limitations: Partial responders in the 0.1-3.0 mg/kg groups had among the lowest normalized peripheral clonal expansion, especially among CD8+ T cells. Antigen specificity was not determined for the clonally expanded peripheral T cells. At doses of 0.1 to 3.0 mg/kg, clonal expansion of both CD4+ and CD8+ blood T cells was observed from baseline to week 6. Low levels of normalized T-cell clonal expansion were also shown by some nonresponding patients. After ivuxolimab, CD8+ T cells had more expanded clones than CD4+ T cells on average.

The trial excluded patients who had a history of autoimmune disease or who were on systemic immunosuppression. Peripheral blood for TCR sequencing was collected from all dose cohorts at baseline, on cycle 4 day 1, and on cycle 7 day 1. The samples were taken from a phase I, first-in-human, multicenter, open-label dose-escalation trial of ivuxolimab. Adults with locally advanced or metastatic melanoma, renal cell, hepatocellular, or head and neck squamous cell carcinoma were enrolled in the trial. Before TCR sequencing, CD4+ T cells and CD8+ T cells were sorted from peripheral blood as separate populations. To sequence the TCRbeta CDR3 region, genomic DNA was isolated from the sorted cells. TCRbeta CDR3 regions were sequenced using the immunoSEQ Assay. TCRdb retrieved this table from immuneACCESS and kept in-frame rearrangements only. Not all clones are present; in checked studies, unresolved V genes account for under half, and no reason is known for the remainder. The sample table lists 98,000 or so clones, about 88% of them with a count of one. The ten largest clones represent around 0.82% of the sample.

The rearranged chain carries TRBV11-3 and TRBJ2-3; no D gene can be assigned with confidence. The sequencing here drew on CD4+ or CD8+ T cells sorted from blood, taken in a trial of the OX40 agonist ivuxolimab. The sequence was collected from an adult with an advanced solid tumor such as melanoma, head and neck, liver or kidney cancer. The CDR3 has the sequence CASSRSTDTQYF. In nucleotide form, the sequence is TGTGCCAGCAGCCGCAGCACAGATACGCAGTATTTT.